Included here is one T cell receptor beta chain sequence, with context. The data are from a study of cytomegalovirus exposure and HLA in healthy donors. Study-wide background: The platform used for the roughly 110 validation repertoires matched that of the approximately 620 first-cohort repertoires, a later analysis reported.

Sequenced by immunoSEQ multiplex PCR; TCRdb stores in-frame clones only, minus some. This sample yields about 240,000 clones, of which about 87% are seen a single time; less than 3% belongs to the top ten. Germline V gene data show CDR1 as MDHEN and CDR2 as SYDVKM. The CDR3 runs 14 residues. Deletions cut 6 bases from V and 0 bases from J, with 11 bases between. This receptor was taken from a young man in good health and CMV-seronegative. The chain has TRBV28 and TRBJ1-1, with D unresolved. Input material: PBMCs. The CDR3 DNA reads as TGTGCCAGCAGCCCAACGAGCCTGAACACTGAAGCTTTCTTT. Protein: CASSPTSLNTEAFF.